This T cell receptor (beta chain) was profiled in a study of brain T cells in children with intractable seizures. General study findings and limits: Only CDR3 sequence similarity suggested viral specificity, without known HCMV serostatus. Clones missing pre-surgery may reflect undersampling of that blood sample.

Time point here: blood from clinic visit 5 months post-surgery; TSC patient then seizure free. Sequencing was limited to surgery cases with top T cell transcript signatures in brain tissue. Before surgery, patients took at least one anti-epileptic drug. Assay: immunoSEQ multiplex PCR; the TCRdb copy retains only in-frame clones and omits some. The table has about 340,000 clones, approximately 93% seen once. As concerns this clone: Its antigen is as yet unknown.

Germline V CDR1 and CDR2: MNHEY, SVGAGI. The V and J ends lost 6 bases and 11 bases respectively, with 13 bases between them. The length of the CDR3 is 11 residues. The sequences come from peripheral blood, collected less than 6 months after surgery. The receptor was isolated from a boy under two years old with tuberous sclerosis and intractable seizures. The chain uses TRBV6-5 and TRBJ1-1; D is perhaps TRBD1 (6 bases). The CDR3 region is CASRAGTWAFF. The CDR3 bases are TGTGCCAGCAGGGCCGGGACATGGGCTTTCTTT.